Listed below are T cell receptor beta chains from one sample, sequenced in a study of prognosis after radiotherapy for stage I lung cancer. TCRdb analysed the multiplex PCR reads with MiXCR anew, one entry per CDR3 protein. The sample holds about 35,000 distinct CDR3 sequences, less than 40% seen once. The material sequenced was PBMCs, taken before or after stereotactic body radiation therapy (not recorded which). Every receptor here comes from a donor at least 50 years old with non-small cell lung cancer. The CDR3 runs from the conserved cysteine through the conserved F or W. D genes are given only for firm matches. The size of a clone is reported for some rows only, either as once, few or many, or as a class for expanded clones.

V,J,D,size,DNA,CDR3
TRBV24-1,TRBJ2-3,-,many,TGTGCCACCAGTAGCACAGATACGCAGTATTTT,CATSSTDTQYF
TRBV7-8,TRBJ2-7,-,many,TGTGCCAGCAGCTTAGTTGACGAGCAGTACTTC,CASSLVDEQYF
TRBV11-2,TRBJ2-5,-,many,TGTGCCAGCAGCTTAGTGGCTCCTGGGCGGGAGACCCAGTACTTC,CASSLVAPGRETQYF
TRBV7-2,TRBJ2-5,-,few,TGTGCCAGCAGCTTAGATTCAGGGGGGGAGACCCAGTACTTC,CASSLDSGGETQYF
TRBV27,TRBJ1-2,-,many,TGCGCCAGCAGTTTTGGTACAAGCTATGGCTACACCTTC,CASSFGTSYGYTF
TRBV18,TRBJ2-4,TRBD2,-,TGTGCCAGCTCACCCCCTTACGGGAGGGATGCCAAAAACATTCAGTACTTC,CASSPPYGRDAKNIQYF
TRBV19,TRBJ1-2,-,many,TGTGCCAGTAGTATTGACAGGTGGAACTATGGCTACACCTTC,CASSIDRWNYGYTF
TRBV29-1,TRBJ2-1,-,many,TGCAGCGTTGAAGGGACAGCTAATGAGCAGTTCTTC,CSVEGTANEQFF
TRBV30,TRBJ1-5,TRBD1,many,TGTGCCTGGAGTTCCGGACAGGGAGTACGGGGCAATCAGCCCCAGCATTTT,CAWSSGQGVRGNQPQHF
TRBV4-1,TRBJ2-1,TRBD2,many,TGCGCCAGCAGCCAAGAGCGGGGGGTATACAATGAGCAGTTCTTC,CASSQERGVYNEQFF
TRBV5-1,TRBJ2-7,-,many,TGCGCCAGCAGCTTGAAGGGGATCTCCTACGAGCAGTACTTC,CASSLKGISYEQYF
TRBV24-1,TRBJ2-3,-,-,TGTGCCACCGGGACGGGGAATACGCAGTATTTT,CATGTGNTQYF
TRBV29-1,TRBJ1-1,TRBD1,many,TGCAGCGTTGAAGAGGGGCAGGGGGCAACTTTCTTT,CSVEEGQGATFF
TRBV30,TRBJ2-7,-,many,TGTGCCTGGAGTGTTGGGGGGGGGCTCTACGAGCAGTACTTC,CAWSVGGGLYEQYF
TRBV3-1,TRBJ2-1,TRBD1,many,TGTGCCAGCAGCCATAAACAGGGGATCGGTGAGCAGTTCTTC,CASSHKQGIGEQFF
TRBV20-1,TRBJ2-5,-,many,TGCAGTGCCCCGGGACGGAACCAAGAGACCCAGTACTTC,CSAPGRNQETQYF
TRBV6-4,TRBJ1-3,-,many,TGTGCCAGTGTTACAGGCCACTCTGGAAACACCATATATTTT,CASVTGHSGNTIYF
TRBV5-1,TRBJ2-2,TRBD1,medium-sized,TGCGCCAGCAGCTTGGTGGGGACAGGAAACACCGGGGAGCTGTTTTTT,CASSLVGTGNTGELFF
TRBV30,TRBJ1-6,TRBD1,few,TGTGCCTGGAGGCCAGGGGGCGAATCAACCCTCCACTTT,CAWRPGGESTLHF
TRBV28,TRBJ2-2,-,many,TGTGCCAGCAGTTTAAGCTGGGGAGGCACCGGGGAGCTGTTTTTT,CASSLSWGGTGELFF
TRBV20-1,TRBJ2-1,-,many,TGCAGTGCTCGCGATGAGCAGTTCTTC,CSARDEQFF
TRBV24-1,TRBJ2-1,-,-,TGTGCCACCAGTGATCACCGAAGTGGCTACAATGAGCAGTTCTTC,CATSDHRSGYNEQFF
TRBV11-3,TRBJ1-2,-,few,TGTGCCAGCAGCTCCCGCCCCCCGGGACGCCTAAAGTGGGGCTACACCTTC,CASSSRPPGRLKWGYTF
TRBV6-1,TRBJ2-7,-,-,TGTGCCATCATCCCAAGGGTTAGGGACCACGAGCACTACTTC,CAIIPRVRDHEHYF
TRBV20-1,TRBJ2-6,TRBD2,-,TGCAGTGCTAGCACTAGCGTGACCATCTCTGGTGCCAACGTCCTGACTTTC,CSASTSVTISGANVLTF
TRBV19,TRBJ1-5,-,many,TGTGCCAGTAGTTTAACAGGGAATAGCAATCAGCCCCAGCATTTT,CASSLTGNSNQPQHF
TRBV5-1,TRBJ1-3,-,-,TGCGCCAGCAGCGAAGGAACCGGGTTATACTCTGGAAACACCATATATTTT,CASSEGTGLYSGNTIYF
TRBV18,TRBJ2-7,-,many,TGTGCCAGCTCCCCGATTCCTATTACGATCGAGCAGTACTTC,CASSPIPITIEQYF
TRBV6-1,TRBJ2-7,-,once,TGTGCCAGCATTGAAGCAATGGAGGGCGGTGACGAGCATTACTTC,CASIEAMEGGDEHYF
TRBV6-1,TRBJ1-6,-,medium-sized,TGTGCCAGCAGTGACGACGAGAGGGGTTTTAGGGATTCACCCCTCCACTTT,CASSDDERGFRDSPLHF
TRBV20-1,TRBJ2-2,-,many,TGCAGTGCTAGTCGGGCAGGGGAATGGACCGGGGAGCTGTTTTTT,CSASRAGEWTGELFF
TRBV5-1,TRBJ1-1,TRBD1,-,TGCGCCAGCAGCTTACAGGGGTCGTACACTGAAGCTTTCTTT,CASSLQGSYTEAFF
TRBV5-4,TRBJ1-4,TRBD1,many,TGTGCCAGCAGCTTGGCTGGGACAGAGGAAAAACTGTTTTTT,CASSLAGTEEKLFF
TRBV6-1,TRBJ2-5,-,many,TGTGCCAGCAGTCCAAGGGGCCAGGGGGAGACCCAGTACTTC,CASSPRGQGETQYF
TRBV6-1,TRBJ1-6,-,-,TGTGCCAACAGTGACGACGAGAGGTGTTTTAGGGATTCACCCCTCCACTTT,CANSDDERCFRDSPLHF
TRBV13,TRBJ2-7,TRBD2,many,TGTGCCAGCAGCATCGGACTAGCGGAATACGCAATAACCTACGAGCAGTACTTC,CASSIGLAEYAITYEQYF
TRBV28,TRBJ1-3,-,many,TGTGCCAGCAGTTTATGGGGAGAGGGGAGGGGCTCTGGAAACACCATATATTTT,CASSLWGEGRGSGNTIYF
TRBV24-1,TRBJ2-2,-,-,TGTGCCACCAGCCTACCGTGGGATGCCGGGGAGCTGTTTTTT,CATSLPWDAGELFF
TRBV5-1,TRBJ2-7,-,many,TGCGCCAGCGCACCTGCCCCCGGGACAAATTTCTACGAGCAGTACTTC,CASAPAPGTNFYEQYF
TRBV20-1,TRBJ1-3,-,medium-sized,TGCAGTGCTAGGACAACGGACGCCGGAAACACCATATATTTT,CSARTTDAGNTIYF
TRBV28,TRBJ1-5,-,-,TGTGCCAGCAGTCCCCGGAGAGGGGATACATATCAGCCCCAGCATTTT,CASSPRRGDTYQPQHF
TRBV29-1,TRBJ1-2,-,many,TGCAGCGGGAGTGATGGGGACTATGGCTACACCTTC,CSGSDGDYGYTF
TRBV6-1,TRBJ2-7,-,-,TGTGCCAGCAGTCGGGAAAAGACATACGAGCAGTACTTC,CASSREKTYEQYF
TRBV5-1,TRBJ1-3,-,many,TGCGCCAGCAGCTTGGCCGGCGGGGTATCTGGAAACACCATATATTTT,CASSLAGGVSGNTIYF
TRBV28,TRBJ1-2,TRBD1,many,TGTGCCAGCAGTTTACAGGGGGGCTATGGCTACACCTTC,CASSLQGGYGYTF
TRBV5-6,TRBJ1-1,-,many,TGTGCCAGCAGCTTGGATGTTGGGGGCTCTGAAGCTTTCTTT,CASSLDVGGSEAFF
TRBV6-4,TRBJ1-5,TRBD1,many,TGTGCCAGCCGGACCTGGACAGGGGAGGGTGAGAAGCCCCAGCATTTT,CASRTWTGEGEKPQHF
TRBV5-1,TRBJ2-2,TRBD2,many,TGCGCCAGCAGCTCTGGACCTAGCGGGGACACCGGGGAGCTGTTTTTT,CASSSGPSGDTGELFF
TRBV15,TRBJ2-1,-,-,TGTGCCACCAGTCCGCGGTTCCGCGTGGAGAATGAGCAGTTCTTC,CATSPRFRVENEQFF
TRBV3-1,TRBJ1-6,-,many,TGTGCCAGCAGCCAATACAGCTATAATTCACCCCTCCACTTT,CASSQYSYNSPLHF
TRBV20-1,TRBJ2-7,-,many,TGCAGTGCTAGTTTCGGCCCCGAGGACGGGGAGCAGTACTTC,CSASFGPEDGEQYF